The present entry profiles one TCR beta chain with its context. Each subset's genomic DNA was split evenly across several immunoSEQ plates. Here immunoSEQ multiplex PCR was the method, and the copy in TCRdb shows in-frame clones only, minus some. The table has millions of clones, roughly 92% seen once. The germline CDR1 and CDR2 sequences are GTSNPN and SVGIG (reference sequence). V was pared by 5 bases and J by 3 bases, with 17 bases between. The CDR3 sequence is 15 residues long. These data originate in a study of shared clonotypes between healthy human individuals. The source of this sequence is a man aged 18 to 29 in good health. Sequencing was carried out using naive CD4+ T cells sorted from blood. Documented subset: CD45RA+ positively selected. The rearrangement links TRBV30 to TRBJ1-5; D is perhaps TRBD1 (5 bases). CDR3 sequence: CAWGPGEGHNQPQHF. The DNA for the CDR3 is TGTGCCTGGGGCCCTGGGGAGGGGCACAATCAGCCCCAGCATTTT.